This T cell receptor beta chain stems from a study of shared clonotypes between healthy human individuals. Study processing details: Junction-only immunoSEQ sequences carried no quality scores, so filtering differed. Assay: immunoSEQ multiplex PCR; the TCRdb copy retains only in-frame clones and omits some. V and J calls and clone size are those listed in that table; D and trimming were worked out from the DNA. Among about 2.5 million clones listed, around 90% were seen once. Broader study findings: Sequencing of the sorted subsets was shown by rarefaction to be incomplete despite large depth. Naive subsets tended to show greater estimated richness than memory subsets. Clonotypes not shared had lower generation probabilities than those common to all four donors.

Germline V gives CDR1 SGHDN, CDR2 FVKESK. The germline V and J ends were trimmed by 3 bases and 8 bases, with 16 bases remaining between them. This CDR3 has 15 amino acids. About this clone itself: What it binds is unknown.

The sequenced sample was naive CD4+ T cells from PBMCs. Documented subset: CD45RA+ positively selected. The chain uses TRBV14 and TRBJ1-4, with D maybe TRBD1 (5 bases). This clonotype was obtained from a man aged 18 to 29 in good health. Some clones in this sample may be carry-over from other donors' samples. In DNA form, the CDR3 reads TGTGCCAGCAGCCAGTCAGGGCATTGGAGGGAAAAACTGTTTTTT. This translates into CASSQSGHWREKLFF.